This is a list of T cell receptor beta chains from one sample in a study of OX40 agonist ivuxolimab in advanced cancers. Clones were read by immunoSEQ multiplex PCR, and TCRdb kept only the in-frame ones, dropping some. The data hold 65,000 to 90,000 clones, with roughly 90% observed a single time. Sequences were derived from CD4+ or CD8+ T cells sorted from blood, sampled in a trial of the OX40 agonist ivuxolimab. All receptors come from an adult with an advanced solid tumor such as melanoma, head and neck, liver or kidney cancer. Both conserved end residues are part of each CDR3. Fields, in order: J gene, V gene, CDR3 protein.

j_call: TRBJ2-7
v_call: TRBV19
cdr3_aa: CASSPGRLLYEQYF

j_call: TRBJ2-7
v_call: TRBV19
cdr3_aa: CASSITGGAYEQYF

j_call: TRBJ1-1
v_call: TRBV9
cdr3_aa: CASSPGDRVSTEAFF

j_call: TRBJ2-2
v_call: TRBV7-9
cdr3_aa: CASSSRARTANTGELFF

j_call: TRBJ2-7
v_call: TRBV5-4
cdr3_aa: CASSVGLAVDEQYF

j_call: TRBJ1-5
v_call: TRBV6-1
cdr3_aa: CASSDLGVGNQPQHF

j_call: TRBJ2-3
v_call: TRBV2
cdr3_aa: CASSPGSYSTDTQYF

j_call: TRBJ2-5
v_call: TRBV27
cdr3_aa: CASSFGAGGKQETQYF

j_call: TRBJ1-2
v_call: TRBV7-2
cdr3_aa: CASSLIHADGYTF

j_call: TRBJ1-1
v_call: TRBV7-6
cdr3_aa: CASSLDPGYHTEAFF

j_call: TRBJ1-6
v_call: TRBV6-4
cdr3_aa: CASSEAGFRSPLHF

j_call: TRBJ2-7
v_call: TRBV7-9
cdr3_aa: CASSLDRGPHEQYF

j_call: TRBJ2-7
v_call: TRBV5-1
cdr3_aa: CASSLAPYEQYF

j_call: TRBJ2-1
v_call: TRBV6-1
cdr3_aa: CASSEASGGANEQFF

j_call: TRBJ2-7
v_call: TRBV11-2
cdr3_aa: CASSNPLEPYEQYF

j_call: TRBJ1-2
v_call: TRBV29-1
cdr3_aa: CSVEGYGYTF

j_call: TRBJ1-4
v_call: TRBV6-4
cdr3_aa: CASIRQSTNEKLFF

j_call: TRBJ2-3
v_call: TRBV30
cdr3_aa: CAWSVGGVADTQYF

j_call: TRBJ2-7
v_call: TRBV4-1
cdr3_aa: CASSRIEQVSYEQYF

j_call: TRBJ2-7
v_call: TRBV11-2
cdr3_aa: CASRPTGSYEQYF

j_call: TRBJ2-7
v_call: TRBV7-9
cdr3_aa: CASSLSHEQYF

j_call: TRBJ2-7
v_call: TRBV10-3
cdr3_aa: CAISESGGYEQYF

j_call: TRBJ1-6
v_call: TRBV15
cdr3_aa: CATSRPTGDNSPLHF

j_call: TRBJ1-1
v_call: TRBV10-2
cdr3_aa: CAGRQGINTEAFF

j_call: TRBJ2-5
v_call: TRBV4-1
cdr3_aa: CASSQGGGWAETQYF

j_call: TRBJ1-1
v_call: TRBV27
cdr3_aa: CASSLLPTMNTEAFF